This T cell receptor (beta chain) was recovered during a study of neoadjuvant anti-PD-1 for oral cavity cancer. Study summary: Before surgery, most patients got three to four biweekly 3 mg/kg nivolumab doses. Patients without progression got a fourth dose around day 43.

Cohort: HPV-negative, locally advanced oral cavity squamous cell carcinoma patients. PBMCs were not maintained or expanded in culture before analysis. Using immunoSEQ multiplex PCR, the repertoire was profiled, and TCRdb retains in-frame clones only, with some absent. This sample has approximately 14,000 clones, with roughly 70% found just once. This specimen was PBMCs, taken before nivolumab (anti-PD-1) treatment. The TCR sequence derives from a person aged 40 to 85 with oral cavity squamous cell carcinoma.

The CDR3 DNA sequence: TGTGCCAGCAGTGACCGACAGGGGAGCACCGGGGAGCTGTTTTTT. Translated, it gives CASSDRQGSTGELFF. The chain joins TRBV6-1 to TRBJ2-2, with 8 bases aligning to TRBD1. J lost 4 bases, V lost 3 bases, and 4 bases had no gene match. The germline V gene encodes CDR1 MNHNS and CDR2 SASEGT. The CDR3 runs to 15 residues.